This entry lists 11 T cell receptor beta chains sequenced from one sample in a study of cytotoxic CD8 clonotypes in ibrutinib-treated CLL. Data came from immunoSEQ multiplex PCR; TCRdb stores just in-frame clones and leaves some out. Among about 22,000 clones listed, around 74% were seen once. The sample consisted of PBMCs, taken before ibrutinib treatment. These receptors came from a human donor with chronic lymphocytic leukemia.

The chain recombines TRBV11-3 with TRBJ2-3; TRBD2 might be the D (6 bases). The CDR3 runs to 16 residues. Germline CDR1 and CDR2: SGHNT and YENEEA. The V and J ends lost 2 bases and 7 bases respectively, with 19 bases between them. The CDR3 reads CASSLNGRGAMNTQYF. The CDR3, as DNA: TGTGCCAGCAGCTTAAACGGGAGAGGGGCCATGAATACGCAGTATTTT. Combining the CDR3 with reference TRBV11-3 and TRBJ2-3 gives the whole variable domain EAGVVQSPRYKIIEKKQPVAFWCNPISGHNTLYWYLQNLGQGPELLIRYENEEAVDDSQLPKDRFSAERLKGVDSTLKIQPAELGDSAVYLCASSLNGRGAMNTQYFGPGTRLTVL.

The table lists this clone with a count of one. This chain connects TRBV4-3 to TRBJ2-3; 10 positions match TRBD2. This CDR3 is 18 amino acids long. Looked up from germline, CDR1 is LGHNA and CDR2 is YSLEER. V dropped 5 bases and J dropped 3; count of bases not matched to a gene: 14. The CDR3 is CASSVGPAGGRDTDTQYF. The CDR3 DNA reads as TGCGCCAGCAGCGTGGGGCCAGCGGGAGGGCGGGATACAGATACGCAGTATTTT.

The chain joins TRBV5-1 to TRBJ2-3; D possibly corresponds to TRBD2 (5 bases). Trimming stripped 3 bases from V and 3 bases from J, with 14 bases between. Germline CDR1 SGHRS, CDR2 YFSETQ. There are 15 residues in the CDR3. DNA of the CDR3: TGCGCCAGCAGCTCCGAACCACTAGAAACAGATACGCAGTATTTT. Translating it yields CASSSEPLETDTQYF.

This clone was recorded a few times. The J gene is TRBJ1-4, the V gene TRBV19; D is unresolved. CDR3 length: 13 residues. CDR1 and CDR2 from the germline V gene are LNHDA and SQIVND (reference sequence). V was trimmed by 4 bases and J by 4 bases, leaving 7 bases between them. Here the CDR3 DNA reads TGTGCCAGTAGTAGGGCAGTTAATGAAAAACTGTTTTTT. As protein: CASSRAVNEKLFF.

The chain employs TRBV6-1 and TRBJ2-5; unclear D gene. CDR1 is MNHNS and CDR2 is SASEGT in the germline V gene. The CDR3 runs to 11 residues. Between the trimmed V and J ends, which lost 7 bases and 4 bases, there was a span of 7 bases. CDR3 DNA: TGTGCCAGCACTGCAGCAGAGACCCAGTACTTC. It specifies CASTAAETQYF.

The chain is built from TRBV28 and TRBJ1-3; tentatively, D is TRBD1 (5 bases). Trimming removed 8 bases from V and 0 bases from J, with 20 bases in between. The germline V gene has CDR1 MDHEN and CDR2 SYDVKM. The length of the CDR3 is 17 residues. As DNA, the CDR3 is TGTGCCAGCGGACTGGGGGGGGTGGCCCCCTCTGGAAACACCATATATTTT. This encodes CASGLGGVAPSGNTIYF.

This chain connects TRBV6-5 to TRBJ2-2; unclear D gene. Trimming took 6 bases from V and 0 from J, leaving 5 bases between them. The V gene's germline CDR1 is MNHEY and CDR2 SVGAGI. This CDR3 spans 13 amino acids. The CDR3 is CASRDANTGELFF. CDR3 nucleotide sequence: TGTGCCAGCAGAGACGCGAACACCGGGGAGCTGTTTTTT.

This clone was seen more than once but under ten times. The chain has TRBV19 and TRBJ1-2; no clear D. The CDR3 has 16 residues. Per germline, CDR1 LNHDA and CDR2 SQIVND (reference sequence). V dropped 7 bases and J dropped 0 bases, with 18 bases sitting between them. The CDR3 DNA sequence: TGTGCCAGTACCGCGTGGCGCAACGAACCTAACTATGGCTACACCTTC. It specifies CASTAWRNEPNYGYTF. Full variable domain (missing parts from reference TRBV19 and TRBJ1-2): DGGITQSPKYLFRKEGQNVTLSCEQNLNHDAMYWYRQDPGQGLRLIYYSQIVNDFQKGDIAEGYSVSREKKESFPLTVTSAQKNPTAFYLCASTAWRNEPNYGYTFGSGTRLTVV.

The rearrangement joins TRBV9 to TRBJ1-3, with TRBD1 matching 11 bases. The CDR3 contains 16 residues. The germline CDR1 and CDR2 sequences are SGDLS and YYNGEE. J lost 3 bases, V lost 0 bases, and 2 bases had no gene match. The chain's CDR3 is CASSVAGTGGGNTIYF. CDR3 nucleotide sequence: TGTGCCAGCAGCGTAGCCGGGACAGGGGGTGGAAACACCATATATTTT. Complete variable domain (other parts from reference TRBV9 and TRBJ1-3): DSGVTQTPKHLITATGQRVTLRCSPRSGDLSVYWYQQSLDQGLQFLIQYYNGEERAKGNILERFSAQQFPDLHSELNLSSLELGDSALYFCASSVAGTGGGNTIYFGEGSWLTVV.

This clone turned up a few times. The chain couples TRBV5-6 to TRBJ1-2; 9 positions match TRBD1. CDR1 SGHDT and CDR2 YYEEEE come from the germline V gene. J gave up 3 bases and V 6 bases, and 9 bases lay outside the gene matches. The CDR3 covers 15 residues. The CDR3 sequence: CASNPAGTGYYGYTF. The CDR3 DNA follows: TGTGCCAGCAACCCAGCCGGGACAGGGTACTATGGCTACACCTTC.

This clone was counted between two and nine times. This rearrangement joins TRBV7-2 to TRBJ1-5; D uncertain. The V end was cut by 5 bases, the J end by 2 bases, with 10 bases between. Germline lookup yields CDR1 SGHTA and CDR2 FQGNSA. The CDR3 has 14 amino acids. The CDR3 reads CASSDPPGNQPQHF. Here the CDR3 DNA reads TGTGCCAGCAGCGATCCCCCAGGCAATCAGCCCCAGCATTTT.